Here is one TCR beta chain with its context. Its specificity is unknown. V trimming: 2 bases; J trimming: 12 bases; junction bases outside the gene matches: 5. The CDR3 consists of 14 residues. CDR1 WNHNN and CDR2 SYGVQD come from the germline V gene (reference sequence). The data were taken from a study of cytomegalovirus exposure and HLA in healthy donors. For the study at large: HLA-typed donors were the source of around 87 million unique TCRs, which an early data release held. Study conclusions and caveats: There was a cluster of highly shared sequence variants that was likely a sequencing artifact. The HLA-A and HLA-B alleles of most subjects were reportedly predicted accurately from TCR beta sequences.

PCR was performed using 60 Vbeta and 13 Jbeta primers. Assay: immunoSEQ multiplex PCR; the TCRdb copy retains only in-frame clones and omits some. Of 100,000 or so clones in the sample, 76% were seen once. The specimen was PBMCs. This sequence joins TRBV10-1 and TRBJ1-6, with 9 bases matching TRBD1. The sequence was collected from a woman in her forties or fifties in good health and CMV-seropositive. For the CDR3, the DNA is TGCGCCAGCAGTGAGAGAACAGGGGGCGGACCCCTCCACTTT. Translated, it gives CASSERTGGGPLHF.